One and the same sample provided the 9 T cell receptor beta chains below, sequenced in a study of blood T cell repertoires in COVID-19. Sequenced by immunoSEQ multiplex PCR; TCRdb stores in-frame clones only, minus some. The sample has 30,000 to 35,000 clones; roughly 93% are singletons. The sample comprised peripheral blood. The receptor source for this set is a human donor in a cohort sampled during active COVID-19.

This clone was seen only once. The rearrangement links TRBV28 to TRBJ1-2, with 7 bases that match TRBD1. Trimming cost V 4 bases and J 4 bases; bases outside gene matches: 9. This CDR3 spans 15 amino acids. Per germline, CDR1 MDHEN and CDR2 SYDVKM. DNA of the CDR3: TGTGCCAGCAGTTCCCCGTCGACAGGGCGCTATGGCTACACCTTC. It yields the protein CASSSPSTGRYGYTF.

The CDR3 sequence is CASSQGLAGKDTQYF. The CDR3 region has the DNA TGTGCCAGCAGCCAAGGGCTAGCGGGGAAGGATACGCAGTATTTT. This sequence joins TRBV3-1 (or the pseudogene TRBV3-2) and TRBJ2-3, with 9 bases fitting TRBD2. Trimming removed 1 base from V and 6 bases from J; junction bases left unmatched: 5. In germline, CDR1 is LGHDT, CDR2 YNNKEL (reference sequence). The CDR3 runs 15 residues.

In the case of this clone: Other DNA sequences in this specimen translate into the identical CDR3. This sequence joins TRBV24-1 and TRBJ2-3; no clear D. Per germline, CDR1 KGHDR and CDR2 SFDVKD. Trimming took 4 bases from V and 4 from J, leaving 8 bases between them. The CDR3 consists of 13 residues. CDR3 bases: TGTGCCACCAGTGACTTGAGCGCAGATACGCAGTATTTT. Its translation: CATSDLSADTQYF.

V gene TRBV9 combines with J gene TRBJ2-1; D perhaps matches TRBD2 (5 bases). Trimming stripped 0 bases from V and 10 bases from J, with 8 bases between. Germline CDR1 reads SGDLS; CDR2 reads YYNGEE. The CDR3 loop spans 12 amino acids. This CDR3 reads CASSVVGGEQFF. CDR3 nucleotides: TGTGCCAGCAGCGTAGTGGGCGGGGAGCAGTTCTTC.

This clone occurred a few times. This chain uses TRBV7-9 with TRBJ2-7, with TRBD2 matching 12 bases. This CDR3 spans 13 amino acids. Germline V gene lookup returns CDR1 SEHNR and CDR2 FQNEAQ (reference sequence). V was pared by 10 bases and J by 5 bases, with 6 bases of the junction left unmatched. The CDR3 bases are TGTGCCACCCGGACTAGCGGGATCCACGAGCAGTACTTC. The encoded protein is CATRTSGIHEQYF. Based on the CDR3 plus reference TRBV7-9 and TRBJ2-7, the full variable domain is DTGVSQNPRHKITKRGQNVTFRCDPISEHNRLYWYRQTLGQGPEFLTYFQNEAQLEKSRLLSDRFSAERPKGSFSTLEIQRTEQGDSAMYLCATRTSGIHEQYFGPGTRLTVT.

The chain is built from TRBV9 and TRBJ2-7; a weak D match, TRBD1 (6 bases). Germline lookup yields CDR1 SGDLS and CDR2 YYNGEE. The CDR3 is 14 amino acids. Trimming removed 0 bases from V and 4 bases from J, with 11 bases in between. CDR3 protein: CASSVVPGAYEQYF. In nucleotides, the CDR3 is TGTGCCAGCAGCGTAGTTCCAGGGGCTTACGAGCAGTACTTC. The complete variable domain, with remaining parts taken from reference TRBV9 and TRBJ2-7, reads DSGVTQTPKHLITATGQRVTLRCSPRSGDLSVYWYQQSLDQGLQFLIQYYNGEERAKGNILERFSAQQFPDLHSELNLSSLELGDSALYFCASSVVPGAYEQYFGPGTRLTVT.

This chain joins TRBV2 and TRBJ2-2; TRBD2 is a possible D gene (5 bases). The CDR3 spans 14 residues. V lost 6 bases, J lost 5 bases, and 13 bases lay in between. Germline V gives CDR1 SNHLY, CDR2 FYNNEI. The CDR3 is CASSANGRTGELFF. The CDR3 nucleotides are TGTGCCAGCAGCGCGAATGGGAGAACCGGGGAGCTGTTTTTT.

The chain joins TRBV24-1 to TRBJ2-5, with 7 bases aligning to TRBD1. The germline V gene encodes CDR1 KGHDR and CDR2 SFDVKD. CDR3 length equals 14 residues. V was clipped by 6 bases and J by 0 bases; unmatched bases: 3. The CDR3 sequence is CATSLGGNQETQYF. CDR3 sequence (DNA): TGTGCCACCAGTCTAGGGGGCAACCAAGAGACCCAGTACTTC.

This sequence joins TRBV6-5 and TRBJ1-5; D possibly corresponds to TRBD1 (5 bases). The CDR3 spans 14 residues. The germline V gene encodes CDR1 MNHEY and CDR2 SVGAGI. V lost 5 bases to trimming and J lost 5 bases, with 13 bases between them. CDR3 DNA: TGTGCCAGCAGTCCAGGGATGGGGCATCAGCCCCAGCATTTT. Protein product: CASSPGMGHQPQHF.